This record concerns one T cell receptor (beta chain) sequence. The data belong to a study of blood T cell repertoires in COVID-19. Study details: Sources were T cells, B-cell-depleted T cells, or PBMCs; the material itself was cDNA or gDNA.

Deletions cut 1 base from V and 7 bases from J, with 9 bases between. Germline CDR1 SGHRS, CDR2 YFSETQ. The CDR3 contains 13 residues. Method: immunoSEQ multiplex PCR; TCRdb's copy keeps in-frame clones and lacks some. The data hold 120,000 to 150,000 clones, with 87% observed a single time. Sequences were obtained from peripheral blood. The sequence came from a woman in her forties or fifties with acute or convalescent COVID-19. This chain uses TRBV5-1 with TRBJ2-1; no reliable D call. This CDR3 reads CASSLSLVNEQFF. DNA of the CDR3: TGCGCCAGCAGCTTGAGCCTAGTAAATGAGCAGTTCTTC.